The entry that follows covers one T cell receptor (beta chain) sequence. This record comes from a study of blood T cell repertoires in COVID-19. Study background: From T cells, B-cell-depleted T cells, or PBMCs came the material, which was cDNA or gDNA.

Deletions cut 2 bases from V and 0 bases from J, with 13 bases between. CDR3 length: 16 residues. CDR1 and CDR2 from the germline V gene are MNHEY and SMNVEV (reference sequence). In the source study's methods: Amplification of reference gene primers was used by the study to estimate nucleated cell counts. Using immunoSEQ multiplex PCR, the repertoire was profiled, and TCRdb retains in-frame clones only, with some absent. V and J calls and clone size are copied from that table; D and trimming were computed from the DNA. The table has about 97,000 clones, 90% seen once. The V gene is TRBV27, the J gene TRBJ1-2; TRBD1 might be the D (5 bases). The sequenced sample consisted of peripheral blood. This receptor was taken from a man aged 60 to 75 with acute or convalescent COVID-19. CDR3: CASSLVSPGTNYGYTF. CDR3 DNA sequence: TGTGCCAGCAGTTTAGTTAGCCCAGGGACTAACTATGGCTACACCTTC.